This T cell receptor beta chain was recorded in a study of T cell responses to AZD1222 COVID-19 vaccine. This CDR3 spans 13 amino acids. V gave up 0 bases and J gave up 7 bases, with 5 bases separating them. Germline lookup yields CDR1 SGHRS and CDR2 YFSETQ. Produced via immunoSEQ multiplex PCR; TCRdb's table is partial and in-frame only. The top ten hold around 3.6% of the sample, which has approximately 180,000 clones, over 85% seen once. This clone has more than one count but fewer than ten. The V call is TRBV5-1, the J call TRBJ1-6; no definite D call. The receptor comes from an adult who received the MenACWY meningococcal vaccine as a control. This material consisted of peripheral blood, taken 28 days after the second dose of the MenACWY control vaccine. The CDR3 reads CASSLGFNSPLHF. The CDR3 DNA is TGCGCCAGCAGCTTGGGGTTCAATTCACCCCTCCACTTT.